Reported below is one T cell receptor (beta chain). Its specificity is not known. Libraries were prepared by immunoSEQ multiplex PCR; TCRdb keeps only in-frame clonotypes and omits some of them. The table records 70,000 to 95,000 clones, over 75% of them present only once. This sample is drawn from a study of T cell responses to AZD1222 COVID-19 vaccine. Study results and caveats: Only five or six people who got AZD1222 tested seropositive at baseline. Unmutated variant regions are reportedly targeted by nearly half of spike-specific TCRs.

The germline V gene encodes CDR1 LGHNA and CDR2 YSLEER. V lost 0 bases to trimming and J lost 1 base, with 13 bases between them. CDR3 length equals 17 residues. The sequencing here drew on peripheral blood, taken on day 0 of MenACWY control vaccination. This sequence was found in an adult in good health. This chain uses TRBV4-3 with TRBJ1-3; the D is unclear. The CDR3 sequence is CASSQDRASASGNTIYF. Here the CDR3 DNA reads TGCGCCAGCAGCCAAGATCGTGCCTCAGCGTCTGGAAACACCATATATTTT.